The 13 T cell receptor beta chains in this list originate from one sample, sequenced in a study of blood T cell repertoires in COVID-19. Libraries were prepared by immunoSEQ multiplex PCR; TCRdb keeps only in-frame clonotypes and omits some of them. This table has around 370,000 clones, nearly 90% appearing once. Sequencing was done on a sample of peripheral blood. All receptors come from a young man with active or convalescent COVID-19.

V gene TRBV29-1 combines with J gene TRBJ1-5; D perhaps matches TRBD1 (6 bases). This CDR3 region has 13 residues. V lost 6 bases and J lost 1, with 10 bases in between. The germline CDR1 and CDR2 sequences are SQVTM and ANQGSEA. CDR3: CSVTQGSNQPQHF. As DNA, the CDR3 is TGCAGCGTCACACAGGGCAGCAATCAGCCCCAGCATTTT.

The chain links TRBV6-6 to TRBJ2-2; tentative D call: TRBD1 (5 bases). CDR1 and CDR2 from the germline V gene are MNHNY and SVGAGI (reference sequence). Trimming took off 0 bases at V and 6 bases at J, with 11 bases between the two ends. The CDR3 covers 15 residues. CDR3 coding DNA: TGTGCCAGCAGTTACTCGACAGCTCAGCCCGGGGAGCTGTTTTTT. Residues: CASSYSTAQPGELFF.

The rearrangement links TRBV7-3 to TRBJ2-5, with 7 bases fitting TRBD1. Germline CDR1 is SGHTA and CDR2 is FQGTGA. This CDR3 comprises 19 residues. With V trimmed by 1 base and J by 1 base, 15 bases remained unmatched. The CDR3 bases are TGTGCCAGCAGCTTAAGGCCTGACAGGGTAGGGGAACTCCAAGAGACCCAGTACTTC. Its translation is CASSLRPDRVGELQETQYF.

This clone was recorded only once. V is TRBV7-2 and J is TRBJ2-2, with a tentative D call TRBD1 (5 bases). The germline CDR1 and CDR2 sequences are SGHTA and FQGNSA. The V gene lost 0 bases and the J gene lost 2 bases, with 10 bases spanning the gap. The CDR3 totals 16 residues. CDR3 bases: TGTGCCAGCAGCTTAGCCCGACAGCTAAACACCGGGGAGCTGTTTTTT. It codes for CASSLARQLNTGELFF.

The chain recombines TRBV11-1 with TRBJ1-1; the match to TRBD1 covers 9 bases. V was clipped by 5 bases and J by 2 bases; unmatched bases: 6. CDR1 and CDR2 from the germline V gene are SGHAT and FQDESV (reference sequence). The CDR3 length is 15 residues. CDR3 sequence reads: CASSTPDRGNTEAFF. The CDR3 DNA reads TGTGCCAGCAGCACTCCGGACAGGGGAAACACTGAAGCTTTCTTT.

The V call is TRBV12-5, the J call TRBJ2-3, with 8 bases aligning to TRBD2. Germline CDR1 and CDR2: LGHNT and FRNRAP. The CDR3 length is 14 residues. J gave up 4 bases and V 5 bases, and 5 bases lay outside the gene matches. Written as DNA, the CDR3 is TGTGCTAGTGGTCCGGGGGGGGCATCAGATACGCAGTATTTT. This translates into CASGPGGASDTQYF. The variable domain in full, completed from reference TRBV12-5 and TRBJ2-3, reads DARVTQTPRHKVTEMGQEVTMRCQPILGHNTVFWYRQTMMQGLELLAYFRNRAPLDDSGMPKDRFSAEMPDATLATLKIQPSEPRDSAVYFCASGPGGASDTQYFGPGTRLTVL.

The chain employs TRBV6-6 and TRBJ2-6; the D is unclear. The CDR3 consists of 16 residues. V was trimmed by 10 bases and J by 0 bases, leaving 16 bases between them. Germline CDR1 MNHNY, CDR2 SVGAGI (reference sequence). DNA for the CDR3: TGTGCCATCAGAGAGGTGCCAAACTCTGGGGCCAACGTCCTGACTTTC. Its protein product is CAIREVPNSGANVLTF.

The chain links TRBV6-5 to TRBJ1-4; TRBD1 aligns across 9 bases. Germline-derived CDR1 and CDR2 are MNHEY and SVGAGI. This CDR3 is 14 amino acids long. J gave up 10 bases and V 6 bases, and 9 bases lay outside the gene matches. In DNA, the CDR3 is TGTGCCAGCAGAAGGACAGGGGAGGGCTTAAAACTGTTTTTT. Its translation is CASRRTGEGLKLFF.

The chain is built from TRBV7-3 and TRBJ2-2; 7 bases map to TRBD1. V was pared by 2 bases and J by 3 bases, with 3 bases of the junction left unmatched. The CDR3 runs to 15 residues. Looked up from germline, CDR1 is SGHTA and CDR2 is FQGTGA. CDR3 sequence (DNA): TGTGCCAGCAGCTTACAAGGGGGCCACACCGGGGAGCTGTTTTTT. It codes for CASSLQGGHTGELFF.

The chain uses TRBV7-9 and TRBJ1-1; 9 bases are shared with TRBD1. The CDR3 has 14 amino acids. Unmatched junction bases numbered 2, after V lost 4 bases and J lost 2 bases. Per germline, CDR1 SEHNR and CDR2 FQNEAQ (reference sequence). The CDR3 is CASSWDRANTEAFF. DNA of the CDR3: TGTGCCAGCAGCTGGGACAGGGCAAACACTGAAGCTTTCTTT.

V and J are TRBV19 and TRBJ2-3, with TRBD2 matching 10 bases. Germline trimming cut 3 bases from V and 3 bases from J; bases unmatched to any gene: 12. Germline CDR1 LNHDA, CDR2 SQIVND (reference sequence). The CDR3 covers 18 residues. The CDR3 sequence: CASSISSGRPIGTDTQYF. Written as DNA, the CDR3 is TGTGCCAGTAGTATCTCTAGCGGGAGACCCATTGGGACAGATACGCAGTATTTT.

V usage is TRBV7-3 and J usage is TRBJ2-1; 13 bases map to TRBD2. The germline gives CDR1 SGHTA, CDR2 FQGTGA. The CDR3 loop spans 15 amino acids. V lost 3 bases, J lost 7 bases, and 3 bases stayed unmatched. The CDR3 region is CASSFRTSGSNEQFF. The CDR3 nucleotides read TGTGCCAGCAGCTTTCGGACTAGCGGGAGTAATGAGCAGTTCTTC.

The V call is TRBV7-9, the J call TRBJ2-1; the D gene is possibly TRBD2 (6 bases). With 0 bases removed from V and 0 bases from J, the gap between germline ends came to 12 bases. The V gene's germline CDR1 is SEHNR and CDR2 FQNEAQ (reference sequence). This CDR3 spans 17 amino acids. The CDR3 loop reads CASSLASSVSSYNEQFF. The CDR3 DNA reads as TGTGCCAGCAGCTTAGCTTCTAGCGTGAGCTCCTACAATGAGCAGTTCTTC.